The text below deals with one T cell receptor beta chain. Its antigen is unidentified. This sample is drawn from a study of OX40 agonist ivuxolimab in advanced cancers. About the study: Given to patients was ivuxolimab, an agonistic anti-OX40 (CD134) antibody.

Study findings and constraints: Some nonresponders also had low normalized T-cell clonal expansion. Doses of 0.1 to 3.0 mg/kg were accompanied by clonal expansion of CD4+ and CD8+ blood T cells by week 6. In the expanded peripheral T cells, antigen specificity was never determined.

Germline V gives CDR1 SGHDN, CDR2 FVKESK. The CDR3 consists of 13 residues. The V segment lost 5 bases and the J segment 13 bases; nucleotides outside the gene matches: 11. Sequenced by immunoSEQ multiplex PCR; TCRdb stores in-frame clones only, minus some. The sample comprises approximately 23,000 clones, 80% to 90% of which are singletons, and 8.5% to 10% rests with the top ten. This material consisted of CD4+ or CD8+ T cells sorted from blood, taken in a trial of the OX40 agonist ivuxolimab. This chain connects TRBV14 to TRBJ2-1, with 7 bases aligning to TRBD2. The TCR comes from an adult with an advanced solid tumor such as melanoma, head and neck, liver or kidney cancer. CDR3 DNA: TGTGCCAGCAGCTCGGGACTAATCTCTCGTCAGTTCTTC. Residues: CASSSGLISRQFF.